This TCR beta chain was sequenced for a study of cytomegalovirus exposure and HLA in healthy donors. Findings and limits, study-wide: Further analysis was carried out later, and it showed several of the most significant clusters appearing linked to common viral pathogens.

This clone was observed a few times. Its antigen is not identified. Germline V gene data show CDR1 as SNHLY and CDR2 as FYNNEI. The length of the CDR3 is 15 residues. The V gene lost 3 bases and the J gene lost 0 bases, with 11 bases spanning the gap. Primers for the PCR totalled 60 Vbeta and 13 Jbeta. Method: immunoSEQ multiplex PCR; TCRdb's copy keeps in-frame clones and lacks some. The table includes 100,000 or so clones, around 73% detected once. V usage is TRBV2 and J usage is TRBJ1-1, with a weak D call TRBD1 (5 bases). Sequenced material: PBMCs. The sequence derives from a man aged 35 to 55 in good health and CMV-seronegative. CDR3 nucleotide sequence: TGTGCCAGCAGTGAGATGGGGCAGGTGAACACTGAAGCTTTCTTT. Protein product: CASSEMGQVNTEAFF.